These 5 T cell receptor beta chains share one sample of origin, sequenced in a study of cytotoxic CD8 clonotypes in ibrutinib-treated CLL. The protocol was immunoSEQ multiplex PCR, while the TCRdb copy is restricted to in-frame clones and leaves out a portion. Of about 250,000 clones listed, 70% are singletons. The starting material was PBMCs, obtained after 24 months of ibrutinib treatment. These receptors were obtained from a human donor with chronic lymphocytic leukemia.

A few counts support this clone. The chain is built from TRBV29-1 and TRBJ2-7, with D possibly TRBD2 on 6 matching bases. Germline loops: CDR1 SQVTM, CDR2 ANQGSEA. Trimming removed 3 bases from V and 7 bases from J, with 13 bases in between. CDR3 size: 12 residues. CDR3 loop: CSVDHGGGEQYF. The DNA for the CDR3 is TGCAGCGTTGACCACGGGGGTGGGGAGCAGTACTTC.

The V call is TRBV5-1, the J call TRBJ2-1; D gene ambiguous. Germline V gene lookup returns CDR1 SGHRS and CDR2 YFSETQ. The CDR3 loop spans 11 amino acids. The ends were cut back, 0 bases at V and 8 bases at J, with 3 bases in the middle. The CDR3 DNA is TGCGCCAGCAGCTTGGGTTATGAGCAGTTCTTC. This gives the protein CASSLGYEQFF.

This clone has just a few counts. This chain links TRBV27 with TRBJ1-2, with D unclear. V dropped 6 bases and J dropped 4 bases, with 9 bases sitting between them. This CDR3 is 12 amino acids long. Germline V gives CDR1 MNHEY, CDR2 SMNVEV (reference sequence). The CDR3 region is CASSPNGYGYTF. The DNA for the CDR3 is TGTGCCAGCAGCCCCAACGGCTATGGCTACACCTTC.

The rearrangement links TRBV28 to TRBJ2-3; 8 nucleotides align to TRBD2. V was pared by 7 bases and J by 2 bases, with 5 bases of the junction left unmatched. Germline CDR1 is MDHEN and CDR2 is SYDVKM. CDR3 size: 14 residues. Written as DNA, the CDR3 is TGTGCCAGCACGCTAGCGGGCAACACAGATACGCAGTATTTT. It yields the protein CASTLAGNTDTQYF.

In DNA, the CDR3 is TGTGCCAGCAGTGCCCGGGACAGTAGCAATCAGCCCCAGCATTTT. This codes for CASSARDSSNQPQHF. The chain recombines TRBV6-5 with TRBJ1-5, with 7 nucleotides matching TRBD1. With 5 bases clipped from V and 0 bases from J, the junction kept 4 bases outside the gene matches. The length of the CDR3 is 15 residues. Per germline, CDR1 MNHEY and CDR2 SVGAGI.